This T cell receptor (beta chain) came from a study of spatial heterogeneity in lung cancer. Study at large: Alpha-chain sequences were consistently detected in smaller numbers than beta-chain sequences. Raw-read counts averaged over ten per unique TCR and UMI combination.

On each TCR cDNA molecule, a unique molecular identifier was present. TCRdb ran MiXCR on the 5' RACE reads and lists one entry per CDR3 protein. The table includes approximately 12,000 distinct CDR3 sequences, about 6% detected once. This clonotype has ten or more counts. Time point of the sample: sample taken at primary tumor resection. Unsorted samples of tumor, nontumor lung or frozen PBMC had their whole RNA sequenced. Donation came from some 73 patients with untreated early-stage non-small cell lung cancer. This CDR3 is built from 10 residues. The sequence derives from a male donor with early-stage non-small cell lung cancer. The chain combines TRBV21-1 with TRBJ1-2. TRBV21-1 is deemed a pseudogene. The material was normal lung tissue next to the tumor, obtained at surgery. DNA for the CDR3: TGTGCCAGCACCCAACAGGGCTACACCTTC. Its translation is CASTQQGYTF.